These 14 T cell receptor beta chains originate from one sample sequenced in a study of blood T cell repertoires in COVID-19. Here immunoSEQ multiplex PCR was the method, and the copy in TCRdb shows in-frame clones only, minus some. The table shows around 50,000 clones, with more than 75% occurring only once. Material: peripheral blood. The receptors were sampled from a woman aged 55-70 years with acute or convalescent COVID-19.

The CDR3 loop is CASSYSRGGGYNEQFF. The CDR3 coding sequence is TGCGCCAGCAGCTATAGTCGGGGCGGGGGGTACAATGAGCAGTTCTTC. The chain uses TRBV5-1 and TRBJ2-1; TRBD2 matches 8 bases. J was trimmed by 4 bases and V by 3 bases; bases with no gene match: 9. Germline V CDR1 and CDR2: SGHRS, YFSETQ. CDR3 length: 16 amino acids.

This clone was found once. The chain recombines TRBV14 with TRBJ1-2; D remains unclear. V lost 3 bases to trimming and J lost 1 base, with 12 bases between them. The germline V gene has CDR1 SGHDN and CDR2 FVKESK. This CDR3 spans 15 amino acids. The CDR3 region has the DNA TGTGCCAGCAGCCAGGGAGGAGGCCTTAACTATGGCTACACCTTC. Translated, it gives CASSQGGGLNYGYTF.

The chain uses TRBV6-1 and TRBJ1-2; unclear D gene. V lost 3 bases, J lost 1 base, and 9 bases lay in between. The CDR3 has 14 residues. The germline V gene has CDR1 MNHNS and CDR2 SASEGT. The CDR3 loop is CASSETRNNYGYTF. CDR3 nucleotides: TGTGCCAGCAGTGAGACACGGAATAACTATGGCTACACCTTC.

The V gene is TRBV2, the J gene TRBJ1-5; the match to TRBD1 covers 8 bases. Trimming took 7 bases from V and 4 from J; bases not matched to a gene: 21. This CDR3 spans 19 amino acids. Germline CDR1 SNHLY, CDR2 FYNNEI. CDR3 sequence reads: CASKNGAGGGFALNQPQHF. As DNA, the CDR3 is TGTGCCAGCAAGAATGGGGCAGGGGGCGGTTTCGCTCTAAATCAGCCCCAGCATTTT. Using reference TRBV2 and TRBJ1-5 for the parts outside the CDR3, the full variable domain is EPEVTQTPSHQVTQMGQEVILRCVPISNHLYFYWYRQILGQKVEFLVSFYNNEISEKSEIFDDQFSVERPDGSNFTLKIRSTKLEDSAMYFCASKNGAGGGFALNQPQHFGDGTRLSIL.

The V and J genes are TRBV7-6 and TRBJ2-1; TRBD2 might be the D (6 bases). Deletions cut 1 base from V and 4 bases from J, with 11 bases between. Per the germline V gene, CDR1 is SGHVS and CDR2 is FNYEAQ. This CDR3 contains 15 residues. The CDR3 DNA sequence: TGTGCCAGCAGCTTAGGTTCTAGCGCATACAATGAGCAGTTCTTC. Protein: CASSLGSSAYNEQFF.

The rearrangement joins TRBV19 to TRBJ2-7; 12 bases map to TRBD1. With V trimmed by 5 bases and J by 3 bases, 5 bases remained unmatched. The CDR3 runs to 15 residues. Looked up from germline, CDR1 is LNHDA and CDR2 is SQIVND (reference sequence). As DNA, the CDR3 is TGTGCCAGTAGTCCCGGGACAGGGGGCCACTACGAGCAGTACTTC. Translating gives CASSPGTGGHYEQYF.

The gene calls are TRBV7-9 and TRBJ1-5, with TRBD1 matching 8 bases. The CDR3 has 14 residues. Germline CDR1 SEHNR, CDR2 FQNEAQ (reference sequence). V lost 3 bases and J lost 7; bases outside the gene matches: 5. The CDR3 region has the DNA TGTGCCAGCAGCTTGACAGGGGAAGAACAGCCCCAGCATTTT. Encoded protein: CASSLTGEEQPQHF.

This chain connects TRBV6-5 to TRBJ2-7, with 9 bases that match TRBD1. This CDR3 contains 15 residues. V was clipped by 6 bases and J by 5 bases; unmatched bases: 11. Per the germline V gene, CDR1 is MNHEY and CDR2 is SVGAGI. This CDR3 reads CASSRVRDRVNEQYF. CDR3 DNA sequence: TGTGCCAGCAGCCGGGTTAGGGACAGGGTTAACGAGCAGTACTTC.

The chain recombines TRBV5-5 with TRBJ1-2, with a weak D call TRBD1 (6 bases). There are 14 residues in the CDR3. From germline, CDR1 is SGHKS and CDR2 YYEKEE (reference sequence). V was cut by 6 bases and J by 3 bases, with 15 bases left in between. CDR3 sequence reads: CASTPVAGDYGYTF. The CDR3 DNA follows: TGTGCCAGCACTCCGGTCGCAGGGGACTATGGCTACACCTTC.

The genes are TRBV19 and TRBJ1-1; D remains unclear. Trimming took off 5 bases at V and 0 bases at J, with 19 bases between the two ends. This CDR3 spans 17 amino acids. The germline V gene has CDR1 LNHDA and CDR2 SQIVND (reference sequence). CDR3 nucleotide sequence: TGTGCCAGTAGTCCGACCATACAGTCTACCATGAACACTGAAGCTTTCTTT. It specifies CASSPTIQSTMNTEAFF. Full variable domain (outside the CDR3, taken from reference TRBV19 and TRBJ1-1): DGGITQSPKYLFRKEGQNVTLSCEQNLNHDAMYWYRQDPGQGLRLIYYSQIVNDFQKGDIAEGYSVSREKKESFPLTVTSAQKNPTAFYLCASSPTIQSTMNTEAFFGQGTRLTVV.

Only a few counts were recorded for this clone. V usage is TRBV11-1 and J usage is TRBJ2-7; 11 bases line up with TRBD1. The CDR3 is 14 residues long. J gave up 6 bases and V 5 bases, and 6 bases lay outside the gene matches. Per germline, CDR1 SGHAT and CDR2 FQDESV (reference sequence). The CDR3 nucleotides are TGTGCCAGCAGCCTTGGGACAGGGGGTCGCGAGCAGTACTTC. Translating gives CASSLGTGGREQYF.

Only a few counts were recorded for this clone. The CDR3 DNA follows: TGTGCCAGCACCCTCGCCGGGTATAAAGGTAACTATGGCTACACCTTC. This sequence encodes CASTLAGYKGNYGYTF. J is TRBJ1-2 and V is TRBV21-1. TRBV21-1 is marked as a pseudogene. CDR3 length: 16 amino acids.

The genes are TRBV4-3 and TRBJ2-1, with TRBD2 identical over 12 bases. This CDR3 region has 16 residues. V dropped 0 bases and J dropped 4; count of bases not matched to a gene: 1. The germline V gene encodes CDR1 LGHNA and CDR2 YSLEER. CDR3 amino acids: CASSQETSGGYNEQFF. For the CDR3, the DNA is TGCGCCAGCAGCCAAGAAACTAGCGGGGGGTACAATGAGCAGTTCTTC.

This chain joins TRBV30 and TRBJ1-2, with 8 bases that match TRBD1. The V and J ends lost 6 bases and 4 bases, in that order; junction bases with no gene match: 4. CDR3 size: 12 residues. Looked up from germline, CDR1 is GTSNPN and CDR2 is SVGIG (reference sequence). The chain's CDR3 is CACDRGLYGYTF. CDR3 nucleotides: TGTGCCTGCGACAGGGGACTCTATGGCTACACCTTC.